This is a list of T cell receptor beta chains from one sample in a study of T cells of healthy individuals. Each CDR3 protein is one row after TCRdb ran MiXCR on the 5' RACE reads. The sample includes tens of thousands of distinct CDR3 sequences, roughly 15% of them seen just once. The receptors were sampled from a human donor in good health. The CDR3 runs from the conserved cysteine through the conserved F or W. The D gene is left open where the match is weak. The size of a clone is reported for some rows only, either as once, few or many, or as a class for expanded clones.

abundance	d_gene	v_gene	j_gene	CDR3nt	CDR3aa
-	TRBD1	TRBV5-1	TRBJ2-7	TGCGCCAGCAGTCCCCGGCAGGGGGTATCCTACGAGCAGTACTTC	CASSPRQGVSYEQYF
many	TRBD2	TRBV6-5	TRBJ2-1	TGTGCCAGCAGCCCCGGGACTACTAGAGGGTACAATGAGCAGTTCTTC	CASSPGTTRGYNEQFF
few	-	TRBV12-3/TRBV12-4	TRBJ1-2	TGTGCCAGCAGCCGGGGCGTTCGGGTTGGCTACACCTTC	CASSRGVRVGYTF
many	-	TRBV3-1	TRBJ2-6	TGTGCCAGCAGCCAACCGTCTGGGGCCAACGTCCTGACTTTC	CASSQPSGANVLTF
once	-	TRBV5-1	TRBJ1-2	TGCGCCAGCGCCTACCCCGGGGGAACTAACTATGGCTACACCTTC	CASAYPGGTNYGYTF
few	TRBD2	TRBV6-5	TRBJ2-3	TGTGCCAGCAGTTACTGGGGCGGGAGGGGCACAGATACGCAGTATTTT	CASSYWGGRGTDTQYF
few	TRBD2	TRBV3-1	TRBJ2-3	TGTGCCAGCAGCCAAGCGGGGGGGTCCCCAGGGAGCACAGATACGCAGTATTTT	CASSQAGGSPGSTDTQYF
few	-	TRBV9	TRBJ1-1	TGTGCCAGCAGCGTAGATGCCAGCCGGGAAGCTTTCTTT	CASSVDASREAFF
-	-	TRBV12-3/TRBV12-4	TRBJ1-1	TGTGCCAGCTGCCATAGGGGCACTGAAGCTTTCTTT	CASCHRGTEAFF
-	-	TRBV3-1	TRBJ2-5	TGTGCCAGCAGCCAAGGGGAGCAGGAACAAGAGACCCAGTACTTC	CASSQGEQEQETQYF
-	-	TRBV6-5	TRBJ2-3	TGTGCCAGCAGTTCGACAGGAGAGGGTACGCAGTATTTT	CASSSTGEGTQYF
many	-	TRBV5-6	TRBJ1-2	TGTGCCAGCAGCTTGAGGAGGAATGGCTACACCTTC	CASSLRRNGYTF
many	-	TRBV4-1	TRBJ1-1	TGCGCCAGCACCTACCACCTTCAAGCAAAGAACACTGAAGCTTTCTTT	CASTYHLQAKNTEAFF
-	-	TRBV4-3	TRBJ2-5	TGCGCCAGCAGCCAAGGTCGTAGGGACCAGACCCAGTACTTC	CASSQGRRDQTQYF
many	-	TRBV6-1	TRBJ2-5	TGTGCCAGCAGTGAAGGCAAGGGGGGACGTCAACAAGAGACCCAGTACTTC	CASSEGKGGRQQETQYF
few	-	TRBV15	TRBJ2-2	TGTGCCACCAGCAGGAGAGCCCTGACAGGCGGGGTGTCCGGGGAGCTGTTTTTT	CATSRRALTGGVSGELFF
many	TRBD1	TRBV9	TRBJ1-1	TGTGCCAGCAGCGTAGGGGGGACAGGGGGCACGAACACTGAAGCTTTCTTT	CASSVGGTGGTNTEAFF
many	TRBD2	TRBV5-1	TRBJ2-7	TGCGCCAGCAGCTTTAACGGGAGGGCCAGGTCCTACGAGCAGTACTTC	CASSFNGRARSYEQYF
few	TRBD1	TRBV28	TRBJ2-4	TGTGCCAGCAGTATCAGGGGGCTTGGAAACATTCAGTACTTC	CASSIRGLGNIQYF
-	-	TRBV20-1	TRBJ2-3	TGCAGTGCTAGAGGAACATGGGACACAGATACGCAGTATTTT	CSARGTWDTDTQYF